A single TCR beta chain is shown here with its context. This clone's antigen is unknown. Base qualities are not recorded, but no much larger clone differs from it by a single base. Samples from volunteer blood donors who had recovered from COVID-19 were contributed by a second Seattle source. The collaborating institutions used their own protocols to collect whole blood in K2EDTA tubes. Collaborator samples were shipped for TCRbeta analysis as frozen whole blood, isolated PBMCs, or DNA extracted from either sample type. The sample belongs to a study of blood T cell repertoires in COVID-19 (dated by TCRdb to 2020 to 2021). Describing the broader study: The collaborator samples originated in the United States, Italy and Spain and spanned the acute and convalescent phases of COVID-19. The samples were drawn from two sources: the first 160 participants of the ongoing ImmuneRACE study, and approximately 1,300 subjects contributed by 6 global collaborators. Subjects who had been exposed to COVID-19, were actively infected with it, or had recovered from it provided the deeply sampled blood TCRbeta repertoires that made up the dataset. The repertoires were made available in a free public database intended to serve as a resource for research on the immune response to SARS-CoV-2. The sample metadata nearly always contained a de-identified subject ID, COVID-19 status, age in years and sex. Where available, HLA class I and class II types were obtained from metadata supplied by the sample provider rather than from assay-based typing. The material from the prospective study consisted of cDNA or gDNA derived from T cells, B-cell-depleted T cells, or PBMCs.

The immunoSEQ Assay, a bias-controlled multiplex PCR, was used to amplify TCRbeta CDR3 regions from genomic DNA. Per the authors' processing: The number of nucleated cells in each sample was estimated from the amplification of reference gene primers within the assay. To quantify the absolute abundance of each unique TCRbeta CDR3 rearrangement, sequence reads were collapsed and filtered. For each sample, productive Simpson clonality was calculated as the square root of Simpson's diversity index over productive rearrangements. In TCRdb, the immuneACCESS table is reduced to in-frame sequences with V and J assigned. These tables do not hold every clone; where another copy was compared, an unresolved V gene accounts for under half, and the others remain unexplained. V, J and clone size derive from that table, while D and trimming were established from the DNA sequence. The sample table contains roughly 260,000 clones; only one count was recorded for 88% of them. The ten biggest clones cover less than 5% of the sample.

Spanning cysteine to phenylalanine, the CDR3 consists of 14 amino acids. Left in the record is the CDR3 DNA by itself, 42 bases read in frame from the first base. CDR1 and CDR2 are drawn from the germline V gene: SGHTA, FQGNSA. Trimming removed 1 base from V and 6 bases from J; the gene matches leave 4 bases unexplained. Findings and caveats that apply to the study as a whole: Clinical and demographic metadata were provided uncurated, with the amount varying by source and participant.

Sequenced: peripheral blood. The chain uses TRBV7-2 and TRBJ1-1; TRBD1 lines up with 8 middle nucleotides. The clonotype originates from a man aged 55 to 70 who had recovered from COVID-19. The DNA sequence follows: TGTGCCAGCAGCTTAGTTAGGACAGGGCCTGAAGCTTTCTTT. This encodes CASSLVRTGPEAFF.